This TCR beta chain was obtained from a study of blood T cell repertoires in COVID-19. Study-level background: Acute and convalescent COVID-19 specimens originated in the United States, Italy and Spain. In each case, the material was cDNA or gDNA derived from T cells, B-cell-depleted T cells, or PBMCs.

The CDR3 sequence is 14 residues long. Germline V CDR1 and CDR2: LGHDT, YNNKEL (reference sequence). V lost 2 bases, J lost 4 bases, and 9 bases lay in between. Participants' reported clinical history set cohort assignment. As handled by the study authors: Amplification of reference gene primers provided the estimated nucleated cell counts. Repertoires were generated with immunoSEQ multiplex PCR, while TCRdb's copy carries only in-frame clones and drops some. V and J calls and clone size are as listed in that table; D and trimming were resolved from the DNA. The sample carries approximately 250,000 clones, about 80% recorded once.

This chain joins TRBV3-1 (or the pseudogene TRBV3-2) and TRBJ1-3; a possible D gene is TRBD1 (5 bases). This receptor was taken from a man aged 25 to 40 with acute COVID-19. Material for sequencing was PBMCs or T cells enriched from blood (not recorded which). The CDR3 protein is CASSQTRAGNTIYF. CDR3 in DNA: TGTGCCAGCAGCCAAACCAGGGCCGGAAACACCATATATTTT.